This TCR beta chain is from a study of control samples from healthy donors and cancer patients. Libraries were prepared by immunoSEQ multiplex PCR; TCRdb keeps only in-frame clonotypes and omits some of them. The table includes around 120,000 clones, around 90% detected once. With respect to this clone: This same CDR3 is encoded by further DNA sequences in the sample.

The CDR3 sequence is 12 residues long. V shed 0 bases and J shed 4 bases, with 2 bases lying between them. Germline-derived CDR1 and CDR2 are SEHNR and FQNEAQ (reference sequence). This TCR came from a woman between 65 and 79 years old in good health. The V and J genes are TRBV7-9 and TRBJ2-3; D uncertain. The source material was blood. The CDR3 DNA reads as TGTGCCAGCAGCTTAGCGGCAGATACGCAGTATTTT. It yields the protein CASSLAADTQYF.